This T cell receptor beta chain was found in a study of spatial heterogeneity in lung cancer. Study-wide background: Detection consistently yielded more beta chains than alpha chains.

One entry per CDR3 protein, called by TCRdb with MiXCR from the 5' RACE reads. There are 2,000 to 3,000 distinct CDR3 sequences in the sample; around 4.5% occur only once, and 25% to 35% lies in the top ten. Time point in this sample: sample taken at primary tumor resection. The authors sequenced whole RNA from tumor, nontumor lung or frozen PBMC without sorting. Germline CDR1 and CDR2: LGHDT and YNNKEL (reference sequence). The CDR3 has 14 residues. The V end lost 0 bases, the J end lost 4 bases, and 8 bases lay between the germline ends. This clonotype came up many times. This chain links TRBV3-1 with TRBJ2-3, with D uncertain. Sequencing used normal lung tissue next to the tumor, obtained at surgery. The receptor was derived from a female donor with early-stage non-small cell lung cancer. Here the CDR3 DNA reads TGTGCCAGCAGCCAAGATTTCCGGTCAGATACGCAGTATTTT. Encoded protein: CASSQDFRSDTQYF.